This note documents a single TCR beta chain sequence. The antigen remains unidentified. The ends were cut back, 0 bases at V and 6 bases at J, with 15 bases in the middle. CDR1 is MNHNS and CDR2 is SASEGT in the germline V gene. This CDR3 is 15 amino acids long. The data are from a study of beta chain features in type 1 diabetes. Study findings and constraints: In all four CD4+ subsets, TCRB CDR3 length was significantly, moderately reduced in type 1 diabetes. Naive, central memory and Treg TCRB repertoires appeared more alike in patients than in healthy donors.

Expressed TCRB transcripts got sequenced, as all isolated RNA was reverse transcribed. This table comes from immunoSEQ multiplex PCR, and its TCRdb copy is limited to in-frame clones, with some not included. The sample lists hundreds of thousands of clones; 15% were seen once. The sequencing input was naive CD4+ T cells from blood. The genes are TRBV6-1 and TRBJ2-7, with D tentatively TRBD1 (6 bases). This sequence was found in a man aged 18 to 35 in good health. DNA for the CDR3: TGTGCCAGCAGTGAAGCGATACAGGGCCTCATCGAGCAGTACTTC. It codes for CASSEAIQGLIEQYF.